This T cell receptor (beta chain) was sequenced during a study of TIL therapy for anti-PD-1-resistant metastatic lung cancer. Across the study: Patients then received nivolumab; progressors got lymphodepletion, TIL and IL-2.

The CDR3 extends over 15 amino acids. V dropped 1 base and J dropped 2; count of bases not matched to a gene: 4. CDR1 is SGHRS, CDR2 YFSETQ, per germline. Indicated time point: pre-treatment sample, taken before nivolumab and TIL therapy. This was the immunoSEQ v3 assay. The table came from immunoSEQ multiplex PCR; TCRdb's copy has only in-frame clones and leaves some out. The table lists tens of thousands of clones, more than 60% of them singletons. The clonotype originates from a person aged 25 to 79 with non-small cell lung cancer. The chain links TRBV5-1 to TRBJ2-7; 9 positions agree with TRBD2. This specimen consisted of blood, obtained at baseline. The CDR3, as DNA: TGCGCCAGCAGCTTGAATAGCGGGGGAGCCTACGAGCAGTACTTC. This encodes CASSLNSGGAYEQYF.